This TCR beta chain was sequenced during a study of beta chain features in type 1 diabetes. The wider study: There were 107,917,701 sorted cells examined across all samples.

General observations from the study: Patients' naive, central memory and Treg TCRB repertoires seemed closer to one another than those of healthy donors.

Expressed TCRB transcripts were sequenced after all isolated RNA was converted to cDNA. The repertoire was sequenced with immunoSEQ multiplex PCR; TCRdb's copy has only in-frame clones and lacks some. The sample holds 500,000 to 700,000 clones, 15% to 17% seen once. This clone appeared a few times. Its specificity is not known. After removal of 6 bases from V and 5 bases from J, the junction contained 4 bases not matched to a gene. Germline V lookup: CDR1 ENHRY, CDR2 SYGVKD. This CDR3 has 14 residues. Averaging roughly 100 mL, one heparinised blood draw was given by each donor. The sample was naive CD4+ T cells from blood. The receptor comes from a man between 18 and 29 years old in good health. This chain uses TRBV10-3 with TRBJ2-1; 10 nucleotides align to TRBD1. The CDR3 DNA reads TGTGCCATCAGGAGACAGGGGGCCCACAATGAGCAGTTCTTC. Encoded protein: CAIRRQGAHNEQFF.